One sample yielded the 18 T cell receptor beta chains listed below, sequenced in a study of chemoradiotherapy in HPV16-positive cancers. Assay: immunoSEQ multiplex PCR; the TCRdb copy retains only in-frame clones and omits some. The sample has under 5,500 clones; just over 85% are singletons. The sequencing used tumor tissue, collected from a patient who underwent chemoradiotherapy. The receptors here all came from a human donor with HPV-associated anogenital cancer.

The chain combines TRBV5-8 with TRBJ1-1; TRBD1 matches at 7 bases. The CDR3 extends over 15 amino acids. CDR1 and CDR2 from the germline V gene are SGHTS and YDEGEE. J gave up 0 bases and V 2 bases, and 4 bases lay outside the gene matches. The CDR3 loop reads CASSFVQGVNTEAFF. The CDR3 nucleotides are TGTGCCAGCAGCTTTGTTCAGGGGGTGAACACTGAAGCTTTCTTT.

The chain employs TRBV27 and TRBJ1-2; D remains unclear. The V end lost 0 bases, the J end lost 3 bases, and 11 bases lay between the germline ends. Looked up from germline, CDR1 is MNHEY and CDR2 is SMNVEV (reference sequence). The CDR3 is made up of 15 amino acids. The CDR3 DNA is TGTGCCAGCAGTTTATCCATGGGGTGGGACTATGGCTACACCTTC. As protein: CASSLSMGWDYGYTF.

CDR3 sequence (DNA): TGTGCCTGGAGTCAGGGGCCGGGTCAAAGGGGGCAGTACTTC. Translation: CAWSQGPGQRGQYF. The chain carries TRBV30 and TRBJ2-7, with D maybe TRBD1 (6 bases). The germline CDR1 and CDR2 sequences are GTSNPN and SVGIG (reference sequence). V was cut by 2 bases and J by 9 bases, with 20 bases left in between. The CDR3 runs 14 residues.

This clone appeared a few times. The genes are TRBV6-6 and TRBJ1-2, with a weak D call TRBD1 (5 bases). CDR3 length: 14 amino acids. With 3 bases removed from V and 5 bases from J, the gap between germline ends came to 13 bases. Germline-derived CDR1 and CDR2 are MNHNY and SVGAGI (reference sequence). CDR3 residues: CASSYKGVGYGYTF. In nucleotides, the CDR3 is TGTGCCAGCAGTTATAAAGGGGTTGGGTATGGCTACACCTTC.

This rearrangement joins TRBV11-2 to TRBJ1-1; 8 nucleotides align to TRBD1. Germline V lookup: CDR1 SGHAT, CDR2 FQNNGV. V lost 5 bases, J lost 5 bases, and 7 bases stayed unmatched. The CDR3 loop spans 14 amino acids. The CDR3 nucleotides are TGTGCCAGCAGCCCACCGACAGGGGCAACTGAAGCTTTCTTT. It codes for CASSPPTGATEAFF.

The rearrangement uses TRBV5-4 and TRBJ2-3, with 8 bases fitting TRBD1. CDR3 length: 13 amino acids. CDR1 and CDR2 (germline): SGHNT, YYREEE (reference sequence). The trim removed 2 bases at V and 13 bases at J, leaving 9 bases unmatched. In nucleotides, the CDR3 is TGTGCCAGCAGCTTTTCACCGGACAGGGAAAAGTATTTT. Translating it yields CASSFSPDREKYF.

Comments on this clone: The junction does not match germline at one end; this may be a read error. The chain recombines TRBV7-8 with TRBJ2-1; 8 nucleotides align to TRBD2. Germline V gene sequence: CDR1 SGHVS, CDR2 FQNEAQ. This CDR3 has 13 amino acids. CDR3 bases: TGTGCCAGCAGCGTAGCGGGACCCAATGAGCAGTTCTTC. Translated: CASSVAGPNEQFF.

This clone has just one count. The chain has TRBV5-1 and TRBJ2-7, with unresolved D. This CDR3 contains 12 residues. The germline V gene encodes CDR1 SGHRS and CDR2 YFSETQ. V was clipped by 6 bases and J by 1 base, with 8 bases between them. The CDR3 nucleotides read TGCGCCAGCACCTCCTCGTCCTACGAGCAGTACTTC. Protein sequence: CASTSSSYEQYF.

The chain joins TRBV14 to TRBJ2-7; 7 nucleotides align to TRBD1. The germline gives CDR1 SGHDN, CDR2 FVKESK. The CDR3 is made up of 15 amino acids. The V segment lost 5 bases and the J segment 3 bases; nucleotides outside the gene matches: 10. CDR3 in DNA: TGTGCCAGCAGCGCAAGCCGGGACAGACACTACGAGCAGTACTTC. Its translation is CASSASRDRHYEQYF.

This chain connects TRBV29-1 to TRBJ1-1; no definite D call. Trimming took off 4 bases at V and 7 bases at J, with 7 bases between the two ends. This CDR3 spans 10 amino acids. Germline V gene data show CDR1 as SQVTM and CDR2 as ANQGSEA. Written as DNA, the CDR3 is TGCAGCGTTGCACATGTTGAAGCTTTCTTT. Protein product: CSVAHVEAFF.

The V and J genes are TRBV2 and TRBJ2-3; TRBD2 aligns across 7 bases. Per germline, CDR1 SNHLY and CDR2 FYNNEI. The V segment lost 6 bases and the J segment 2 bases; nucleotides outside the gene matches: 2. The CDR3 contains 13 residues. Here the CDR3 reads CASSRDYTDTQYF. The CDR3 bases are TGTGCCAGCAGCCGGGACTACACAGATACGCAGTATTTT.

The rearrangement uses TRBV2 and TRBJ2-3; perhaps TRBD1 as D (6 bases). V lost 7 bases to trimming and J lost 4 bases, with 15 bases between them. Germline V lookup: CDR1 SNHLY, CDR2 FYNNEI. CDR3 length: 14 residues. Here the CDR3 reads CASKLRTAPDTQYF. The CDR3 DNA sequence: TGTGCCAGCAAGTTGAGGACAGCCCCAGATACGCAGTATTTT. Full variable domain (outside the CDR3, taken from reference TRBV2 and TRBJ2-3): EPEVTQTPSHQVTQMGQEVILRCVPISNHLYFYWYRQILGQKVEFLVSFYNNEISEKSEIFDDQFSVERPDGSNFTLKIRSTKLEDSAMYFCASKLRTAPDTQYFGPGTRLTVL.

This chain connects TRBV29-1 to TRBJ2-2; the D gene is possibly TRBD2 (5 bases). CDR3 length equals 15 residues. The germline V gene encodes CDR1 SQVTM and CDR2 ANQGSEA. V dropped 6 bases and J dropped 0 bases, with 14 bases sitting between them. CDR3 coding DNA: TGCAGCGTGAGGGTTTCCCACGCGAACACCGGGGAGCTGTTTTTT. Amino acid sequence: CSVRVSHANTGELFF.

The chain has TRBV6-1 and TRBJ1-5; 9 bases align to TRBD1. Germline-derived CDR1 and CDR2 are MNHNS and SASEGT. V shed 2 bases, J shed 2 bases, and the junction held 7 bases outside the gene matches. This CDR3 is built from 17 residues. This CDR3 reads CASSEPTGGYGNQPQHF. In DNA form, the CDR3 reads TGTGCCAGCAGTGAACCAACAGGGGGCTATGGCAATCAGCCCCAGCATTTT.

The V and J genes are TRBV5-5 and TRBJ1-2, with 7 bases matching TRBD1. CDR1 SGHKS and CDR2 YYEKEE come from the germline V gene (reference sequence). Germline trimming cut 1 base from V and 9 bases from J; bases unmatched to any gene: 18. This CDR3 is 17 amino acids long. The CDR3 DNA reads TGTGCCAGCAGCTTGCTCGACAGGGAACGGGAGGTATGGAGCTACACCTTC. Translated, it gives CASSLLDREREVWSYTF.

V gene TRBV29-1 combines with J gene TRBJ2-5; a weak D match, TRBD1 (5 bases). This CDR3 comprises 13 residues. CDR1 and CDR2 (germline): SQVTM, ANQGSEA. Trimming took off 1 base at V and 2 bases at J, with 8 bases between the two ends. The CDR3 sequence: CSVEGGYQETQYF. The CDR3 DNA reads TGCAGCGTTGAAGGGGGCTATCAAGAGACCCAGTACTTC.

The chain has TRBV28 and TRBJ1-5; 7 bases map to TRBD1. V shed 7 bases, J shed 6 bases, and the junction held 9 bases outside the gene matches. Germline CDR1 MDHEN, CDR2 SYDVKM. The CDR3 covers 14 residues. The CDR3 DNA reads TGTGCCAGCATATTAGCAGGGGACAGTCAGCCCCAGCATTTT. Translation: CASILAGDSQPQHF.

V usage is TRBV6-1 and J usage is TRBJ2-1; D uncertain. The CDR3 runs 14 residues. V gave up 5 bases and J gave up 4 bases, with 12 bases separating them. Per germline, CDR1 MNHNS and CDR2 SASEGT. CDR3 region: CASSRREEYNEQFF. The CDR3 DNA sequence: TGTGCCAGCAGTCGGCGCGAAGAATACAATGAGCAGTTCTTC.